The clone carrying this T cell receptor beta chain turned up a few times. No antigen is known for it. The sample is drawn from a study of cytomegalovirus exposure and HLA in healthy donors. V lost 0 bases and J 1 base, leaving 10 bases between the germline ends. Germline V gives CDR1 SGHTS, CDR2 YDEGEE. There are 15 residues in the CDR3. General study points: A prior analysis recorded that most TCR beta V segments were productive about 87% or about 30% of the time. Later, TCR association rates were found to vary by HLA locus, highest for DRB1 and lowest for HLA-C.

60 Vbeta and 13 Jbeta primers were used in PCR. Libraries were prepared by immunoSEQ multiplex PCR; TCRdb keeps only in-frame clonotypes and omits some of them. This table has approximately 110,000 clones, under 85% appearing once. Sequencing was done on a sample of PBMCs. The source of this sequence is a human donor in good health. This chain connects TRBV5-8 to TRBJ1-1; D ambiguous. CDR3 nucleotides: TGTGCCAGCAGCTTGGAGGCCAGGCGGAACACTGAAGCTTTCTTT. It specifies CASSLEARRNTEAFF.